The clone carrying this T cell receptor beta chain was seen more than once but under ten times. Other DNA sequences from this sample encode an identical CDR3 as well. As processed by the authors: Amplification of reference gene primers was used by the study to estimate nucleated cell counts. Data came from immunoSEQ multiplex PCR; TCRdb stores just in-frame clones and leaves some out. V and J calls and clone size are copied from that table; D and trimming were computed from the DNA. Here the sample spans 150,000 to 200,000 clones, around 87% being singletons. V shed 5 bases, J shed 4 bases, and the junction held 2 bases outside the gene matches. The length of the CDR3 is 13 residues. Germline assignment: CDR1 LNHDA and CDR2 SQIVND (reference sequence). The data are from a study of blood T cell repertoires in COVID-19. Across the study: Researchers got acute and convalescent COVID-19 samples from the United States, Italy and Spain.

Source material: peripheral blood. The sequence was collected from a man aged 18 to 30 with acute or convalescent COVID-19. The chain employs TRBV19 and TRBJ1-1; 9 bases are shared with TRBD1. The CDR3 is CASSVDRGTEAFF. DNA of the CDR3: TGTGCCAGTAGTGTGGACAGGGGCACTGAAGCTTTCTTT.